Shown below are 21 T cell receptor beta chains from a single sample sequenced in a study of shared clonotypes between healthy human individuals. The data were produced by immunoSEQ multiplex PCR, yet TCRdb's version contains in-frame clones alone and is incomplete. The sample carries about 680,000 clones, around 90% recorded once. Terminally differentiated effector memory CD45RA+ cells were excluded by CCR7 positive selection of CD45RO-negative cells. The source material was naive CD8+ T cells sorted from blood. The receptors stem from a man aged 25-45 years in good health.

The CDR3 here is CASSLLAGSWDEQFF. CDR3 nucleotide sequence: TGTGCCAGCAGCTTACTAGCGGGGTCCTGGGATGAGCAGTTCTTC. The V gene is TRBV27, the J gene TRBJ2-1; 10 bases map to TRBD2. Trimming removed 6 bases from V and 8 bases from J; junction bases left unmatched: 10. Germline assignment: CDR1 MNHEY and CDR2 SMNVEV (reference sequence). This CDR3 contains 15 residues.

The chain has TRBV7-9 and TRBJ2-2, with TRBD1 as a possible D gene (5 bases). Germline-derived CDR1 and CDR2 are SEHNR and FQNEAQ (reference sequence). This CDR3 comprises 15 residues. Trimming removed 6 bases at V and 5 bases at J, with 16 bases between. CDR3 in amino acids: CASSPDIPRTGELFF. The CDR3, as DNA: TGTGCCAGCAGTCCGGACATACCGAGGACCGGGGAGCTGTTTTTT.

The chain is built from TRBV9 and TRBJ2-2, with 8 bases that match TRBD2. After removal of 4 bases from V and 5 bases from J, the junction contained 7 bases not matched to a gene. The germline CDR1 and CDR2 sequences are SGDLS and YYNGEE. This CDR3 comprises 15 residues. The CDR3 spells CASSPWTSKTGELFF. The DNA of the CDR3 is TGTGCCAGCAGCCCCTGGACTAGCAAAACCGGGGAGCTGTTTTTT. Variable domain in full (rest from reference TRBV9 and TRBJ2-2): DSGVTQTPKHLITATGQRVTLRCSPRSGDLSVYWYQQSLDQGLQFLIQYYNGEERAKGNILERFSAQQFPDLHSELNLSSLELGDSALYFCASSPWTSKTGELFFGEGSRLTVL.

J is TRBJ2-3 and V is TRBV4-3, with 12 positions matching TRBD2. The V gene's germline CDR1 is LGHNA and CDR2 YSLEER. The CDR3 runs to 16 residues. After removal of 4 bases from V and 5 bases from J, the junction contained 7 bases not matched to a gene. The CDR3 DNA reads as TGCGCCAGCAGCCCCCGCTCTAGCGGGAGGGGAGATACGCAGTATTTT. Translating gives CASSPRSSGRGDTQYF.

V and J are TRBV6-1 and TRBJ1-1; D might be TRBD1 (5 bases). This CDR3 has 13 amino acids. Germline-derived CDR1 and CDR2 are MNHNS and SASEGT. Trimming took off 3 bases at V and 2 bases at J, with 7 bases between the two ends. The CDR3 DNA reads TGTGCCAGCAGTGATGGGGGAAACACTGAAGCTTTCTTT. Its protein product is CASSDGGNTEAFF.

The J gene is TRBJ2-1, the V gene TRBV27; D may be TRBD2 (6 bases). V dropped 5 bases and J dropped 0 bases, with 8 bases sitting between them. The CDR3 is made up of 14 amino acids. In germline, CDR1 is MNHEY, CDR2 SMNVEV (reference sequence). DNA of the CDR3: TGTGCCAGCAGTCCCGGGAGCTCCTACAATGAGCAGTTCTTC. This gives the protein CASSPGSSYNEQFF.

V gene TRBV6-4 combines with J gene TRBJ1-5; perhaps TRBD1 as D (5 bases). Trimming left V 5 bases short and J 4 bases short, with 15 bases between. Germline CDR1 is MRHNA and CDR2 is SNTAGT. The CDR3 sequence is 15 residues long. CDR3 coding DNA: TGTGCCAGCAGTCCAGGAGGGGCCAGGAATCAGCCCCAGCATTTT. This gives the protein CASSPGGARNQPQHF.

The chain employs TRBV19 and TRBJ2-3; D may be TRBD2 (6 bases). Looked up from germline, CDR1 is LNHDA and CDR2 is SQIVND (reference sequence). This CDR3 spans 18 amino acids. The germline V and J ends were trimmed by 5 bases and 2 bases, with 23 bases remaining between them. The CDR3 spells CASSLQPGTVGFTDTQYF. The CDR3 DNA is TGTGCCAGTAGTCTCCAGCCCGGGACTGTTGGGTTCACAGATACGCAGTATTTT.

The chain has TRBV6-1 and TRBJ2-2, with D perhaps matching TRBD1 (5 bases). Trimming shortened V by 6 bases and J by 5 bases, and 7 bases separated the two germline ends. Germline V gene sequence: CDR1 MNHNS, CDR2 SASEGT. The CDR3 sequence is 12 residues long. The CDR3 loop is CASRPGTGELFF. The DNA for the CDR3 is TGTGCCAGCAGACCAGGGACCGGGGAGCTGTTTTTT.

This clone has only one observation. The V call is TRBV29-1, the J call TRBJ2-1; 9 positions match TRBD2. Germline V lookup: CDR1 SQVTM, CDR2 ANQGSEA. V trimming: 7 bases; J trimming: 6 bases; junction bases outside the gene matches: 4. The CDR3 is made up of 12 amino acids. The CDR3 nucleotides read TGCAGCGCCTCACTAGCGGGCAATGAGCAGTTCTTC. Its protein is CSASLAGNEQFF.

The chain is built from TRBV19 and TRBJ2-2, with 8 nucleotides matching TRBD1. Per germline, CDR1 LNHDA and CDR2 SQIVND (reference sequence). V gave up 8 bases and J gave up 10 bases; unmatched junction bases: 15. This CDR3 has 15 amino acids. The CDR3 DNA reads as TGTGCCAGTTGGACAGGGAACCCCTCAGTTCAGGAGCTGTTTTTT. It translates to CASWTGNPSVQELFF.

The chain joins TRBV6-5 to TRBJ1-5, with D unclear. V lost 6 bases, J lost 1 base, and 7 bases lay in between. CDR1 and CDR2 (germline): MNHEY, SVGAGI. This CDR3 is built from 13 residues. The CDR3 sequence: CASSRESNQPQHF. Written as DNA, the CDR3 is TGTGCCAGCAGCCGGGAAAGCAATCAGCCCCAGCATTTT.

The chain links TRBV10-3 to TRBJ2-7; 10 bases align to TRBD2. The CDR3 covers 14 residues. The germline gives CDR1 ENHRY, CDR2 SYGVKD. J was trimmed by 5 bases and V by 2 bases; bases with no gene match: 3. CDR3: CAISERLAGDEQYF. CDR3 bases: TGTGCCATCAGTGAGAGGCTAGCGGGAGACGAGCAGTACTTC.

This clone was observed once. This chain uses TRBV4-3 with TRBJ2-1, with D possibly matching TRBD2 (5 bases). The V end lost 0 bases, the J end lost 0 bases, and 15 bases lay between the germline ends. This CDR3 contains 18 residues. Germline V gene sequence: CDR1 LGHNA, CDR2 YSLEER. CDR3 sequence reads: CASSQDLSGVSSYNEQFF. The CDR3 coding sequence is TGCGCCAGCAGCCAAGATTTGTCCGGGGTGAGCTCCTACAATGAGCAGTTCTTC.

The genes are TRBV16 and TRBJ2-7; D perhaps matches TRBD2 (6 bases). The CDR3 is made up of 14 amino acids. Germline assignment: CDR1 KGHSY and CDR2 FQNENV. The germline V and J ends were trimmed by 0 bases and 2 bases, with 8 bases remaining between them. The CDR3 here is CASSQSWGAYEQYF. CDR3 coding DNA: TGTGCCAGCAGCCAATCGTGGGGGGCCTACGAGCAGTACTTC.

The rearrangement links TRBV28 to TRBJ2-7; D possibly corresponds to TRBD2 (6 bases). Germline loops: CDR1 MDHEN, CDR2 SYDVKM. The CDR3 covers 13 residues. Trimming stripped 4 bases from V and 3 bases from J, with 10 bases between. The CDR3 nucleotides read TGTGCCAGCAGTTCCCGTAGCGGCTACGAGCAGTACTTC. Translating it yields CASSSRSGYEQYF. The variable domain in full, with the rest retrieved from reference TRBV28 and TRBJ2-7, is DVKVTQSSRYLVKRTGEKVFLECVQDMDHENMFWYRQDPGLGLRLIYFSYDVKMKEKGDIPEGYSVSREKKERFSLILESASTNQTSMYLCASSSRSGYEQYFGPGTRLTVT.

This rearrangement joins TRBV27 to TRBJ1-5; D remains ambiguous. Trimming stripped 6 bases from V and 0 bases from J, with 18 bases between. CDR3 length: 17 amino acids. Germline V lookup: CDR1 MNHEY, CDR2 SMNVEV (reference sequence). The CDR3 spells CASSSKDPIYSNQPQHF. The CDR3, as DNA: TGTGCCAGCAGCTCCAAAGATCCCATCTATAGCAATCAGCCCCAGCATTTT.

The V call is TRBV14, the J call TRBJ2-2; a possible D gene is TRBD2 (6 bases). The CDR3 spans 18 residues. V lost 0 bases, J lost 6 bases, and 20 bases lay in between. CDR1 is SGHDN, CDR2 FVKESK, per germline. CDR3 nucleotide sequence: TGTGCCAGCAGCCAAGATTCTTACCGGGAGTTATCGGCCGGGGAGCTGTTTTTT. It is translated as CASSQDSYRELSAGELFF.

The rearrangement joins TRBV6-5 to TRBJ2-2, with D tentatively TRBD2 (5 bases). V shed 4 bases and J shed 0 bases, with 9 bases lying between them. Germline CDR1 and CDR2: MNHEY and SVGAGI. CDR3 length: 15 residues. CDR3 protein: CASSSTGTNTGELFF. In DNA form, the CDR3 reads TGTGCCAGCAGTTCTACGGGGACGAACACCGGGGAGCTGTTTTTT.

The V gene is TRBV27, the J gene TRBJ2-3; the match to TRBD1 covers 10 bases. V lost 6 bases, J lost 2 bases, and 8 bases stayed unmatched. The CDR3 has 16 residues. CDR1 is MNHEY and CDR2 is SMNVEV in the germline V gene (reference sequence). The chain's CDR3 is CASSNTGTGVTDTQYF. The CDR3 DNA follows: TGTGCCAGCAGCAATACCGGGACAGGGGTCACAGATACGCAGTATTTT.

About this clone itself: The junction departs from the called germline gene at one end, perhaps through a read error. The chain links TRBV5-4 to TRBJ2-1, with 11 bases lining up with TRBD2. The CDR3 runs to 12 residues. Per germline, CDR1 SGHNT and CDR2 YYREEE (reference sequence). In DNA, the CDR3 is TGTGCCAGCAGCTTGGAACTAGCGGGAGCGGTCTTC. It specifies CASSLELAGAVF.